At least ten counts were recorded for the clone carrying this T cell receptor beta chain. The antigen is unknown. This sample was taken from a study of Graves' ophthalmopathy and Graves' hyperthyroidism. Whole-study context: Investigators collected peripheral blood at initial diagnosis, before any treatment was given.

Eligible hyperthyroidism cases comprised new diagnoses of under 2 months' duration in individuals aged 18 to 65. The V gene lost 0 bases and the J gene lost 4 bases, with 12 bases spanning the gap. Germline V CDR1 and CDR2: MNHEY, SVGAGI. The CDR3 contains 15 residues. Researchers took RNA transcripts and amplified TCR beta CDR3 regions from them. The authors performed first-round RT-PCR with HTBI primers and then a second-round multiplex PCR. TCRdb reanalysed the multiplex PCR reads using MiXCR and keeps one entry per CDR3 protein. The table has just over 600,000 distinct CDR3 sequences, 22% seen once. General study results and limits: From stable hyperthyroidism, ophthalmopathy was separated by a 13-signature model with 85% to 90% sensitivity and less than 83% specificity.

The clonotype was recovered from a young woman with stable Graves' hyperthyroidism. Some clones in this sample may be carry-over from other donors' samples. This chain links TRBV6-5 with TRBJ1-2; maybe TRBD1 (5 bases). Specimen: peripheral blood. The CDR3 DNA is TGTGCCAGCAGTTACTCGCAGCGACAGTTCTATGGCTACACCTTC. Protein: CASSYSQRQFYGYTF.